Below, one T cell receptor (beta chain) is given with its context. This CDR3 is 15 amino acids long. V was pared by 1 base and J by 2 bases, with 12 bases between. Germline assignment: CDR1 GTSNPN and CDR2 SVGIG (reference sequence). The data originate from a study of blood T cell repertoires in COVID-19. Using immunoSEQ multiplex PCR, the repertoire was profiled, and TCRdb retains in-frame clones only, with some absent. The data contain roughly 100,000 clones, 91% of them singletons. Sequenced: peripheral blood. V and J are TRBV30 and TRBJ1-5; D unresolved. This clonotype originated in a human donor in a cohort sampled during active COVID-19. The CDR3 here is CAWSEIVSGNQPQHF. CDR3 coding DNA: TGTGCCTGGAGTGAGATAGTTAGTGGCAATCAGCCCCAGCATTTT.